This T cell receptor beta chain was captured by sequencing in a study of Graves' ophthalmopathy and Graves' hyperthyroidism. RNA transcripts provided the template for amplifying TCR beta CDR3 regions. RT-PCR was first run with HTBI primers, then multiplex PCR in a second round. TCRdb re-analysed the multiplex PCR reads in MiXCR, keeping a single row per CDR3 protein. Of around 470,000 distinct CDR3 sequences in the sample, 13% to 15% were seen once. Regarding the study as a whole: At 65% to 71% sensitivity and approximately 74% specificity, the model predicted progression of the ophthalmopathy. Blood also harbored most expanded thyroid clonotypes above 0.001 frequency.

The study enrolled ophthalmopathy donors with moderate-to-severe activity, CAS ≥3, NOSPECS ≥4 and duration under 3 months. Patients were excluded if they had other autoimmune diseases or uncontrolled infections, and likewise if pregnancy or lactation applied. Germline V lookup: CDR1 MDHEN, CDR2 SYDVKM. CDR3 length equals 14 residues. V was pared by 6 bases and J by 9 bases, with 11 bases of the junction left unmatched. A note on this clonotype: The antigen remains undetermined.

The material sequenced was blood. The receptor comes from a woman in her thirties with Graves' ophthalmopathy. The chain couples TRBV28 to TRBJ2-7; TRBD2 matches 10 bases. As DNA, the CDR3 is TGTGCCAGCAGGACCACCAGCGGGAGGGCCGGGCAGTACTTC. Protein product: CASRTTSGRAGQYF.